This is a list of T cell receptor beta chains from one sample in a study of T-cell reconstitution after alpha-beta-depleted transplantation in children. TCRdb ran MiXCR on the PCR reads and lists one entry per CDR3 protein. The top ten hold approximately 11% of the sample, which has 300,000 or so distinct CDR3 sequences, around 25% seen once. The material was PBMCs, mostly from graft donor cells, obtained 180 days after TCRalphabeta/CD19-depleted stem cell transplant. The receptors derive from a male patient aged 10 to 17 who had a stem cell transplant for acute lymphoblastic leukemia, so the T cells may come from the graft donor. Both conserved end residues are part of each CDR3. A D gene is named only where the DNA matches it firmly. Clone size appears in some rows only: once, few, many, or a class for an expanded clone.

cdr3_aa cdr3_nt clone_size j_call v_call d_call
CSARVGRFTPAVNYGYTF TGCAGTGCTAGGGTGGGACGGTTTACACCCGCGGTTAACTATGGCTACACCTTC few TRBJ1-2 TRBV20-1 .
CASSWGGGAGANVLTF TGTGCCAGCAGCTGGGGCGGAGGGGCAGGGGCCAACGTCCTGACTTTC . TRBJ2-6 TRBV7-9 .
CASRKQIARDSPLHF TGTGCCAGCCGAAAACAAATCGCTCGGGATTCACCCCTCCACTTT . TRBJ1-6 TRBV12-3/TRBV12-4 .
CASSFTSGEVYEQYF TGCGCCAGCAGCTTCACCTCCGGAGAGGTCTACGAGCAGTACTTC . TRBJ2-7 TRBV5-1 .
CASSHSDRGNQPQHF TGTGCCAGCAGCCACTCGGACAGGGGCAATCAGCCCCAGCATTTT . TRBJ1-5 TRBV3-1 TRBD1
CASSYSQGSGGYTF TGTGCCAGCAGTTACTCACAGGGAAGTGGAGGCTACACCTTC few TRBJ1-2 TRBV6-5 .
CASSITESQPQHF TGTGCCAGCAGTATAACAGAGTCGCAGCCCCAGCATTTT few TRBJ1-5 TRBV27 .
CASSLRRDRANTEAFF TGTGCCAGCAGCTTAAGGCGGGACAGGGCGAACACTGAAGCTTTCTTT . TRBJ1-1 TRBV7-8 TRBD1
CASSFRTSAGELFF TGTGCCAGCAGCTTTAGGACTAGCGCCGGGGAGCTGTTTTTT few TRBJ2-2 TRBV3-1 TRBD2
CASSFLGHNTEQFF TGTGCCAGCAGTTTTTTGGGACATAACACTGAGCAGTTCTTC . TRBJ2-1 TRBV12-3/TRBV12-4 .
CSARALRSSTDTQYF TGCAGTGCTAGAGCCTTGCGGAGTAGCACAGATACGCAGTATTTT . TRBJ2-3 TRBV20-1 .
CASSYSGGKQLGTKNIQYF TGTGCCAGCAGTTACTCGGGGGGAAAGCAGCTGGGGACCAAAAACATTCAGTACTTC few TRBJ2-4 TRBV6-5 .
CASSPGLGGASYNEQFF TGTGCCAGCAGTCCCGGTCTTGGCGGGGCCTCCTACAATGAGCAGTTCTTC few TRBJ2-1 TRBV12-3/TRBV12-4 .
CASSLARVRIQETQYF TGCGCCAGCAGCTTGGCCCGGGTGAGGATTCAAGAGACCCAGTACTTC . TRBJ2-5 TRBV5-1 .
CASSFWRTPYEQYF TGCGCCAGCAGCTTTTGGAGAACTCCTTACGAGCAGTACTTC . TRBJ2-7 TRBV5-1 .
CASSSGLAGGTYEQYF TGCGCCAGCAGCTCGGGACTAGCGGGAGGGACCTACGAGCAGTACTTC . TRBJ2-7 TRBV5-1 TRBD2
CASSSTNGFTDTQYF TGTGCCAGCAGTTCTACCAATGGTTTCACAGATACGCAGTATTTT . TRBJ2-3 TRBV6-5 .
CASSQVPGDYGYTF TGCGCCAGCAGCCAAGTCCCAGGGGACTATGGCTACACCTTC few TRBJ1-2 TRBV4-1 .
CSVVGPASYEQYF TGCAGCGTTGTGGGGCCAGCTTCCTACGAGCAGTACTTC few TRBJ2-7 TRBV29-1 .
CSVARDEQFF TGCAGCGTTGCTAGGGATGAGCAGTTCTTC . TRBJ2-1 TRBV29-1 .
CATKNSVETDTQYF TGTGCCACGAAGAATTCGGTTGAAACAGATACGCAGTATTTT . TRBJ2-3 TRBV10-3 .
CASSLARGGARGGGNQPQHF TGTGCCAGCAGTTTAGCGCGAGGGGGCGCGAGGGGAGGTGGCAATCAGCCCCAGCATTTT few TRBJ1-5 TRBV12-3/TRBV12-4 TRBD1
CAGLSRGAETQYF TGTGCCGGGCTGTCTCGGGGGGCAGAGACCCAGTACTTC . TRBJ2-5 TRBV7-9 .
CASSPRLAWEGMGQKENEQFF TGTGCCAGCAGCCCCCGGTTAGCCTGGGAGGGGATGGGGCAAAAGGAAAATGAGCAGTTCTTC . TRBJ2-1 TRBV11-2 TRBD2
CASSQGWTGTDSPLHF TGCGCCAGCAGCCAGGGATGGACAGGGACGGATTCACCCCTCCACTTT . TRBJ1-6 TRBV4-1 TRBD1
CASSIGQGNTEAFF TGTGCCAGTAGTATCGGACAGGGCAACACTGAAGCTTTCTTT few TRBJ1-1 TRBV19 TRBD1
CSATRQAQSYGYTF TGCAGTGCTACCCGACAGGCTCAGAGCTATGGCTACACCTTC few TRBJ1-2 TRBV20-1 .
CASSYLWTGGDSGGYTF TGTGCCAGCAGTTACTTGTGGACAGGGGGCGATTCAGGTGGCTACACCTTC few TRBJ1-2 TRBV6-5 TRBD1
CASSPHKTPEDEKLFF TGTGCCAGCAGCCCCCATAAAACTCCCGAAGATGAAAAACTGTTTTTT . TRBJ1-4 TRBV11-2 .
CASSLSLTSSEQYF TGCGCCAGCAGCCTCTCCCTGACTAGCAGCGAGCAGTACTTC few TRBJ2-7 TRBV4-1 TRBD2
CASSGHLDKTYGYTF TGTGCCAGCAGCGGACACCTAGATAAGACCTATGGCTACACCTTC . TRBJ1-2 TRBV9 .
CSASRRPGTQYF TGCAGTGCTAGTAGGCGCCCCGGGACCCAGTACTTC . TRBJ2-5 TRBV20-1 .
CASSFRGQGSYEQYF TGCGCCAGCAGCTTCAGGGGGCAGGGGTCCTACGAGCAGTACTTC few TRBJ2-7 TRBV5-1 TRBD1
CSAGSSSGNTIYF TGCAGTGCTGGATCCAGCTCTGGAAACACCATATATTTT . TRBJ1-3 TRBV20-1 .
CASTGLLGRALANEQFF TGTGCCAGCACCGGGCTTTTGGGGAGGGCCCTCGCGAATGAGCAGTTCTTC . TRBJ2-1 TRBV2 TRBD2
CASSWGTSGRETQYF TGTGCCAGCAGTTGGGGGACTAGCGGGAGAGAGACCCAGTACTTC . TRBJ2-5 TRBV27 TRBD2
CASSFTDSYEQYF TGTGCCAGCAGTTTCACGGACTCCTACGAGCAGTACTTC . TRBJ2-7 TRBV12-3/TRBV12-4 .
CASSPNLAGGPRNTQYF TGTGCCAGCAGCCCCAACCTAGCGGGAGGGCCAAGGAATACGCAGTATTTT . TRBJ2-3 TRBV3-1 TRBD2
CSWEYRREGTQYF TGCAGTTGGGAATACCGCCGTGAGGGGACCCAGTACTTC . TRBJ2-5 TRBV20-1 .
CASSPYSGTTYNEQFF TGTGCCAGCAGTCCCTACTCCGGGACAACCTACAATGAGCAGTTCTTC few TRBJ2-1 TRBV27 .
CASSPRGLDNEQFF TGTGCCAGCAGCCCCCGAGGGTTAGACAATGAGCAGTTCTTC . TRBJ2-1 TRBV7-9 .
CASSEALTGPYGYTF TGTGCCAGCAGTGAAGCTTTGACAGGTCCATATGGCTACACCTTC . TRBJ1-2 TRBV6-1 .
CASSLRALDEQYF TGCGCCAGCAGCTTGAGGGCCCTCGACGAGCAGTACTTC . TRBJ2-7 TRBV5-1 .
CATSDSTYEQYF TGTGCCACCAGTGATTCTACCTACGAGCAGTACTTC . TRBJ2-7 TRBV24-1 .
CASSPGAHSNQPQHF TGCGCCAGCAGCCCTGGGGCTCATAGCAATCAGCCCCAGCATTTT many TRBJ1-5 TRBV5-1 .
CARIAGQGGELFF TGTGCCAGGATAGCGGGACAGGGCGGGGAGCTGTTTTTT . TRBJ2-2 TRBV5-6 .
CASSSGQGPKTQYF TGTGCCAGCAGCTCCGGACAGGGTCCTAAGACCCAGTACTTC once TRBJ2-5 TRBV5-6 TRBD1